This T cell receptor beta chain was captured by sequencing in a study of cytomegalovirus exposure and HLA in healthy donors. About this clone itself: What it binds is not known.

The CDR3 has 12 amino acids. The V segment lost 5 bases and the J segment 12 bases; nucleotides outside the gene matches: 10. The germline CDR1 and CDR2 sequences are SGHVS and FQNEAQ. Overall study results and limits: Through in vitro validation, a few CMV-associated chains were shown to be specific for CMV antigens. A list of approximately 160 TCR beta chains associated with cytomegalovirus was given. Reports described diagnosis of cytomegalovirus status by the classifier as highly specific and sensitive. That first-cohort TCR clusters tended to co-occur in the roughly 110 validation repertoires was found in a later analysis.

TCRdb keeps only in-frame clones here, not all; method: immunoSEQ multiplex PCR. The table has some 250,000 clones, roughly 88% seen once; the top ten hold just over 3%. The source of this sequence is a woman in her twenties or thirties in good health and CMV-seronegative. What was sequenced was PBMCs. The rearrangement uses TRBV7-8 and TRBJ2-7; 7 bases are a match to TRBD2. The CDR3 nucleotides read TGTGCCAGCAGCCCCCTGGGAGGGGTTGGGTACTTC. This encodes CASSPLGGVGYF.